The 27 T cell receptor beta chains below all came from one sample that was sequenced in a study of cytomegalovirus exposure and HLA in healthy donors (TCRdb year 2017). Library generation was performed with the immunoSEQ multiplex PCR assay. TCRdb re-hosts the immuneACCESS table, in-frame sequences only. Its copies lack some clones; in the studies checked, an unresolved V gene accounts for under half of them, and the cause for the rest is not known. Present in this sample are about 120,000 clones, more than 75% of which were seen just once. Of the sample, 2% to 2.5% is held by the ten largest clones. The sequenced sample was PBMCs. The receptors stem from a woman aged 25-40 years in good health and CMV-seronegative.

J is TRBJ2-4 and V is TRBV11-3; a weak D match, TRBD1 (6 bases). The CDR3 consists of 14 residues. Germline CDR1 and CDR2: SGHNT and YENEEA. Trimming removed 3 bases from V and 6 bases from J, with 12 bases in between. The CDR3 is CASSFLTGINIQYF. In nucleotides, the CDR3 is TGTGCCAGCAGCTTTCTAACAGGGATAAACATTCAGTACTTC. The full variable domain, with the rest looked up from reference TRBV11-3 and TRBJ2-4, is EAGVVQSPRYKIIEKKQPVAFWCNPISGHNTLYWYLQNLGQGPELLIRYENEEAVDDSQLPKDRFSAERLKGVDSTLKIQPAELGDSAVYLCASSFLTGINIQYFGAGTRLSVL.

This chain connects TRBV7-2 to TRBJ2-5; maybe TRBD1 (5 bases). V dropped 2 bases and J dropped 4 bases, with 11 bases sitting between them. Germline CDR1 is SGHTA and CDR2 is FQGNSA. The CDR3 totals 14 residues. This chain's CDR3 is CASSLNRRGETQYF. CDR3 nucleotide sequence: TGTGCCAGCAGCTTAAACAGGCGAGGAGAGACCCAGTACTTC.

Here the CDR3 reads CASSQLTSPGPGGGYTF. CDR3 DNA: TGTGCCAGCAGCCAACTCACCTCACCGGGACCGGGAGGTGGCTACACCTTC. The chain recombines TRBV14 with TRBJ1-2; D is perhaps TRBD1 (5 bases). The CDR3 contains 17 residues. V lost 2 bases and J lost 7, with 23 bases in between. Germline V CDR1 and CDR2: SGHDN, FVKESK.

This chain connects TRBV6-4 to TRBJ2-6; no definite D call. Trimming removed 2 bases at V and 1 base at J, with 9 bases between. CDR1 MRHNA and CDR2 SNTAGT come from the germline V gene. The CDR3 is 16 amino acids. The CDR3 DNA follows: TGTGCCAGCAGTGACCAGGCAGGATCTGGGGCCAACGTCCTGACTTTC. This encodes CASSDQAGSGANVLTF.

The chain uses TRBV2 and TRBJ2-5; 10 nucleotides agree with TRBD2. V shed 6 bases and J 7 bases; nucleotides not matched to a gene: 5. CDR3 length: 13 amino acids. The germline gives CDR1 SNHLY, CDR2 FYNNEI. The CDR3 reads CASRGLAGGTQYF. CDR3 nucleotide sequence: TGTGCCAGCAGGGGTTTAGCGGGGGGGACCCAGTACTTC.

This clone was detected once. The chain has TRBV11-3 and TRBJ2-1; TRBD2 matches at 8 bases. Germline V lookup: CDR1 SGHNT, CDR2 YENEEA. The CDR3 consists of 16 residues. Trimming took 5 bases from V and 4 from J; bases not matched to a gene: 10. CDR3 sequence: CASSPGRGGMYNEQFF. The CDR3 nucleotides are TGTGCCAGCAGCCCAGGTCGGGGGGGCATGTACAATGAGCAGTTCTTC.

V is TRBV6-1 and J is TRBJ1-4; 7 bases fit TRBD1. The CDR3 covers 15 residues. V lost 6 bases to trimming and J lost 6 bases; unmatched junction nucleotides: 10. CDR1 is MNHNS, CDR2 SASEGT, per germline. CDR3 nucleotide sequence: TGTGCCAGCAGCCCCGCCAGGGGGTTTGATGAAAAACTGTTTTTT. It codes for CASSPARGFDEKLFF.

The CDR3 nucleotides read TGTGCCAGCAGTTACCGGGTGGGTGAAGCTTTCTTT. It encodes CASSYRVGEAFF. The genes are TRBV6-5 and TRBJ1-1; D is unclear. Germline V CDR1 and CDR2: MNHEY, SVGAGI. The CDR3 is 12 amino acids. The germline V and J ends were trimmed by 2 bases and 7 bases, with 8 bases remaining between them.

The chain links TRBV19 to TRBJ1-1, with D possibly being TRBD1 (5 bases). V was clipped by 1 base and J by 1 base, with 10 bases between them. This CDR3 has 15 residues. Germline V gives CDR1 LNHDA, CDR2 SQIVND (reference sequence). CDR3 coding DNA: TGTGCCAGTAGTATAGTCCAGGGAGGGAACACTGAAGCTTTCTTT. This translates into CASSIVQGGNTEAFF.

The chain recombines TRBV30 with TRBJ2-1; TRBD2 agrees at 13 bases. Germline V gene lookup returns CDR1 GTSNPN and CDR2 SVGIG (reference sequence). This CDR3 has 15 residues. V lost 3 bases, J lost 2 bases, and 1 base stayed unmatched. This CDR3 is CAWRGLAGTYNEQFF. The CDR3 bases are TGTGCCTGGAGGGGACTAGCGGGGACCTACAATGAGCAGTTCTTC.

J is TRBJ2-7 and V is TRBV19; maybe TRBD2 (6 bases). With 4 bases removed from V and 3 bases from J, the gap between germline ends came to 13 bases. Germline lookup yields CDR1 LNHDA and CDR2 SQIVND (reference sequence). There are 14 residues in the CDR3. In DNA form, the CDR3 reads TGTGCCAGTAGTAAATTAGCGGAGTACTACGAGCAGTACTTC. Its protein product is CASSKLAEYYEQYF.

The rearrangement uses TRBV23-1 and TRBJ2-7; D perhaps matches TRBD1 (5 bases). TRBV23-1 is treated as an ORF (open reading frame) with a function not yet certain. This CDR3 is built from 14 residues. V was trimmed by 8 bases and J by 0 bases, leaving 14 bases between them. The CDR3 sequence: CASAQRGSSYEQYF. DNA of the CDR3: TGCGCCAGCGCTCAAAGGGGTAGCTCCTACGAGCAGTACTTC.

The V call is TRBV4-3, the J call TRBJ2-1, with 9 bases matching TRBD2. CDR3 length: 16 residues. V was pared by 4 bases and J by 0 bases, with 4 bases of the junction left unmatched. The V gene's germline CDR1 is LGHNA and CDR2 YSLEER. This chain's CDR3 is CASSRLAGTSYNEQFF. The DNA of the CDR3 is TGCGCCAGCAGCCGCCTAGCGGGGACCTCCTACAATGAGCAGTTCTTC.

The chain combines TRBV6-1 with TRBJ2-5, with D maybe TRBD2 (5 bases). Between the trimmed V and J ends, which lost 11 bases and 7 bases, there was a span of 17 bases. Germline assignment: CDR1 MNHNS and CDR2 SASEGT. CDR3 length: 12 residues. Here the CDR3 DNA reads TGTGCCTGCGGTCGGAGCGGCGGGACCCAGTACTTC. As protein: CACGRSGGTQYF.

The chain is built from TRBV6-6 and TRBJ2-2; 12 bases align to TRBD2. V shed 6 bases and J 4 bases; nucleotides not matched to a gene: 6. The length of the CDR3 is 16 residues. Looked up from germline, CDR1 is MNHNY and CDR2 is SVGAGI (reference sequence). The CDR3 sequence is CASRPTSGGSTGELFF. The CDR3 DNA follows: TGTGCCAGCAGACCCACTAGCGGGGGGAGCACCGGGGAGCTGTTTTTT.

This chain uses TRBV5-1 with TRBJ1-6; tentative D call: TRBD1 (5 bases). The V gene's germline CDR1 is SGHRS and CDR2 YFSETQ. The CDR3 runs 14 residues. V lost 4 bases to trimming and J lost 5 bases, with 10 bases between them. The CDR3 DNA reads TGCGCCAGCAGCCAGGGATATGATAATTCACCCCTCCACTTT. Protein product: CASSQGYDNSPLHF.

The J gene is TRBJ1-5, the V gene TRBV7-6, with 9 bases matching TRBD1. The CDR3 spans 15 residues. V lost 4 bases to trimming and J lost 7 bases; unmatched junction nucleotides: 8. Germline V gene data show CDR1 as SGHVS and CDR2 as FNYEAQ. CDR3 DNA: TGTGCCAGCAGCTCGGGGACAGGGTCGTACCAGCCCCAGCATTTT. Its protein is CASSSGTGSYQPQHF.

The chain is built from TRBV4-3 and TRBJ2-7, with D possibly TRBD2 on 6 matching bases. Germline lookup yields CDR1 LGHNA and CDR2 YSLEER. V was pared by 1 base and J by 0 bases, with 22 bases between. The CDR3 consists of 19 residues. Here the CDR3 reads CASSQVLGGSLRSSYEQYF. The CDR3 nucleotides are TGCGCCAGCAGCCAAGTCCTGGGAGGCTCACTGCGGAGCTCCTACGAGCAGTACTTC.

The V gene is TRBV27, the J gene TRBJ2-7; 8 bases fit TRBD1. Trimming cost V 0 bases and J 3 bases; bases outside gene matches: 13. The germline gives CDR1 MNHEY, CDR2 SMNVEV (reference sequence). The CDR3 sequence is 18 residues long. CDR3: CASSLSARVEGTGYEQYF. In nucleotides, the CDR3 is TGTGCCAGCAGTTTATCAGCTAGGGTAGAGGGGACAGGCTACGAGCAGTACTTC.

The rearrangement links TRBV11-2 to TRBJ2-7; unclear D gene. The CDR3 is made up of 13 amino acids. The germline V gene encodes CDR1 SGHAT and CDR2 FQNNGV. The V gene lost 5 bases and the J gene lost 4 bases, with 12 bases spanning the gap. The CDR3 coding sequence is TGTGCCAGCAGCCCCCTTATTCTTTACGAGCAGTACTTC. This codes for CASSPLILYEQYF.

The chain joins TRBV4-3 to TRBJ1-1; a weak D match, TRBD1 (5 bases). From germline, CDR1 is LGHNA and CDR2 YSLEER. This CDR3 spans 15 amino acids. V was clipped by 0 bases and J by 6 bases, with 14 bases between them. CDR3 in amino acids: CASSQDVRGYPEAFF. CDR3 in DNA: TGCGCCAGCAGCCAAGATGTAAGGGGCTACCCTGAAGCTTTCTTT.

This clone has only a few counts. The chain couples TRBV7-9 to TRBJ1-1; D remains unclear. CDR1 SEHNR and CDR2 FQNEAQ come from the germline V gene (reference sequence). The CDR3 covers 14 residues. The V end lost 2 bases, the J end lost 0 bases, and 7 bases lay between the germline ends. The CDR3 nucleotides are TGTGCCAGCAGCTTACGTACGGTGAACACTGAAGCTTTCTTT. Translating gives CASSLRTVNTEAFF.

The chain recombines TRBV19 with TRBJ2-3; 8 bases fit TRBD2. Germline lookup yields CDR1 LNHDA and CDR2 SQIVND (reference sequence). CDR3 length equals 19 residues. J lost 0 bases, V lost 1 base, and 12 bases had no gene match. The CDR3 nucleotides are TGTGCCAGTAGTATAGCGGCGGGGGGCCACTCTATTAGCACAGATACGCAGTATTTT. Translated: CASSIAAGGHSISTDTQYF.

The CDR3 sequence: CAWSVMSYEQYF. The CDR3, as DNA: TGTGCCTGGAGTGTAATGTCCTACGAGCAGTACTTC. The V call is TRBV30, the J call TRBJ2-5; no reliable D call. The J call is doubtful: the DNA matches TRBJ2-7 better. The germline gives CDR1 GTSNPN, CDR2 SVGIG (reference sequence). The CDR3 is made up of 12 amino acids.

The chain combines TRBV9 with TRBJ2-7, with 10 bases identical to TRBD1. The CDR3 is made up of 15 amino acids. Per the germline V gene, CDR1 is SGDLS and CDR2 is YYNGEE. The ends lost 3 bases at V and 3 bases at J; junction bases unmatched: 6. The CDR3 DNA sequence: TGTGCCAGCAGCGCCGGGACAGGGGTTCTCTACGAGCAGTACTTC. This translates into CASSAGTGVLYEQYF.

The rearrangement links TRBV9 to TRBJ1-3; D unclear. Germline CDR1 and CDR2: SGDLS and YYNGEE. Deletions cut 0 bases from V and 3 bases from J, with 4 bases between. The CDR3 has 13 amino acids. Here the CDR3 DNA reads TGTGCCAGCAGCGTAGAACTTGGAAACACCATATATTTT. Amino acid sequence: CASSVELGNTIYF.

The CDR3 sequence: CASSLVLAGGPETQYF. CDR3 bases: TGCGCCAGCAGCTTGGTGCTAGCGGGGGGGCCGGAGACCCAGTACTTC. The chain links TRBV5-1 to TRBJ2-5, with TRBD2 matching over 12 bases. Germline CDR1 SGHRS, CDR2 YFSETQ. CDR3 length equals 16 residues. V shed 0 bases and J 5 bases; nucleotides not matched to a gene: 5.